This TCR beta chain was sequenced for a study of identical twins. Regarding the study as a whole: There was an excess of low generation probability in the out-of-frame alpha sequences that twins shared.

Template switching introduced a universal primer site, and the cDNA bore unique molecular identifiers. One entry per CDR3 protein results from TCRdb running MiXCR on the 5' RACE reads. Among roughly 720,000 distinct CDR3 sequences listed, 15% to 20% were seen once. The CDR3 totals 17 residues. V gave up 0 bases and J gave up 0 bases, with 15 bases separating them. The V gene's germline CDR1 is MNHEY and CDR2 SVGAGI. In regard to this clonotype: The antigen remains unidentified.

These data were likewise used in another study, on T cells expressing NK-cell markers.

The receptor was derived from a woman under 30 in good health. The sample comprised PBMCs. The rearrangement links TRBV6-5 to TRBJ2-7, with D possibly being TRBD2 (7 bases). CDR3: CASSYSTAGASSYEQYF. CDR3 in DNA: TGTGCCAGCAGTTACTCGACCGCGGGGGCAAGCTCCTACGAGCAGTACTTC.